The 31 T cell receptor beta chains listed next were all sequenced from one sample in a study of T cells in Graves' hyperthyroidism and ophthalmopathy. Researchers took RNA transcripts and amplified the TCR beta CDR3 regions from them. HTBI primers were employed in a first-round RT-PCR of the TCR CDR3. TCRdb used MiXCR to reprocess the multiplex PCR reads, holding one entry per CDR3 protein. The sample carries around 350,000 distinct CDR3 sequences, 15% to 20% recorded once. The sequenced sample consisted of blood. All receptors come from a woman in her 30s with Graves' hyperthyroidism that later progressed to Graves' ophthalmopathy.

With respect to this clonotype: Its ends do not fully match the called genes, so a read error is possible. In nucleotides, the CDR3 is TGTGTCAGCAGCGGAGGGTGGGGCGGGGAACTCTACGAGCAGTACTTC. Encoded protein: CVSSGGWGGELYEQYF. The V and J genes are TRBV7-2 and TRBJ2-7; perhaps TRBD2 as D (6 bases). Germline CDR1 is SGHTA and CDR2 is FQGNSA. This CDR3 is 16 amino acids long. Looking up the rest from reference TRBV7-2 and TRBJ2-7 gives the full variable domain: GAGVSQSPSNKVTEKGKDVELRCDPISGHTALYWYRQSLGQGLEFLIYFQGNSAPDKSGLPSDRFSAERTGGSVSTLTIQRTQQEDSAVYLCVSSGGWGGELYEQYFGPGTRLTVT.

This clonotype was seen ten or more times. This chain joins TRBV6-2 or TRBV6-3 and TRBJ1-1; D is ambiguous. Trimming shortened V by 6 bases and J by 1 base, and 9 bases separated the two germline ends. The CDR3 is made up of 13 amino acids. In germline, CDR1 is MNHEY, CDR2 SVGEGT. The DNA for the CDR3 is TGTGCCAGCAGGGTAGGGTGGAACACTGAAGCTTTCTTT. It translates to CASRVGWNTEAFF.

Notes on this clonotype: A much larger clone is a single base away; this may be a read error. The chain has TRBV30 and TRBJ1-1; D uncertain. The CDR3 is 12 residues long. Trimming removed 2 bases from V and 7 bases from J, with 11 bases in between. Germline V gene sequence: CDR1 GTSNPN, CDR2 SVGIG (reference sequence). The CDR3 sequence: CAWSWRVGEAFF. CDR3 bases: TGTGCCTGGAGTTGGAGAGTGGGTGAAGCTTTCTTT.

V is TRBV29-1 and J is TRBJ2-1, with D possibly being TRBD2 (5 bases). V lost 8 bases, J lost 3 bases, and 8 bases lay in between. This CDR3 spans 11 amino acids. Germline V gene lookup returns CDR1 SQVTM and CDR2 ANQGSEA. CDR3 in amino acids: CSFRDYNEQFF. DNA of the CDR3: TGCAGCTTCCGGGACTACAATGAGCAGTTCTTC.

This clonotype was observed a handful of times. The chain links TRBV20-1 to TRBJ1-1; D may be TRBD1 (5 bases). Between the trimmed V and J ends, which lost 3 bases and 1 base, there was a span of 9 bases. The germline V gene has CDR1 DFQATT and CDR2 SNEGSKA (reference sequence). This CDR3 is 13 amino acids long. The CDR3 reads CSASKDTNTEAFF. The CDR3 DNA reads as TGCAGTGCTAGTAAGGACACGAACACTGAAGCTTTCTTT.

This clonotype showed up many times. The V gene is TRBV6-5, the J gene TRBJ2-5, with D tentatively TRBD1 (6 bases). V gave up 0 bases and J gave up 5 bases, with 16 bases separating them. Germline V gene lookup returns CDR1 MNHEY and CDR2 SVGAGI. The CDR3 has 16 amino acids. The CDR3 sequence: CASSYSQAGVRETQYF. The DNA of the CDR3 is TGTGCCAGCAGTTACTCCCAGGCAGGGGTCAGGGAGACCCAGTACTTC.

This clonotype occurred a few times. V and J are TRBV28 and TRBJ1-4; D call uncertain. The CDR3 is made up of 15 amino acids. Germline loops: CDR1 MDHEN, CDR2 SYDVKM. V was shortened by 0 bases and J by 0 bases, with 5 bases between the two germline ends. The CDR3 reads CASSLWGSTNEKLFF. The CDR3 DNA sequence: TGTGCCAGCAGTTTATGGGGTTCAACTAATGAAAAACTGTTTTTT.

This clonotype was recorded many times. The gene calls are TRBV2 and TRBJ1-5, with D hard to call. V was shortened by 2 bases and J by 15 bases, with 20 bases between the two germline ends. The CDR3 runs to 14 residues. Germline V CDR1 and CDR2: SNHLY, FYNNEI. CDR3 bases: TGTGCCAGCAGTGAACGAGAGACCTTTGGAGTGTGGCATTTT. Translation gives CASSERETFGVWHF.

Ten or more counts support this clonotype. The chain links TRBV7-6 to TRBJ2-5, with 9 bases identical to TRBD1. CDR1 is SGHVS and CDR2 is FNYEAQ in the germline V gene. The CDR3 has 14 residues. V gave up 5 bases and J gave up 4 bases; unmatched junction bases: 5. CDR3 residues: CASSHRGLGETQYF. In nucleotides, the CDR3 is TGTGCCAGCAGCCACAGGGGGCTGGGAGAGACCCAGTACTTC.

In its sample, this clonotype was seen many times. The chain carries TRBV12-3 or TRBV12-4 and TRBJ2-7; 9 positions agree with TRBD1. This CDR3 is built from 16 residues. After removal of 3 bases from V and 0 bases from J, the junction contained 6 bases not matched to a gene. CDR3 residues: CASSFLTGGNSYEQYF. For the CDR3, the DNA is TGTGCCAGCAGTTTCCTGACAGGGGGGAACTCCTACGAGCAGTACTTC.

Many counts were recorded for this clonotype. The V gene is TRBV7-2, the J gene TRBJ2-7, with D unclear. CDR1 and CDR2 (germline): SGHTA, FQGNSA. Trimming shortened V by 4 bases and J by 3 bases, and 10 bases separated the two germline ends. This CDR3 has 13 residues. The DNA for the CDR3 is TGTGCCAGCAGCTCCGCGCCAGGCTACGAGCAGTACTTC. Its protein is CASSSAPGYEQYF.

This clonotype came up many times. The chain couples TRBV10-3 to TRBJ2-1, with TRBD1 matching 10 bases. Germline CDR1 and CDR2: ENHRY and SYGVKD. With 3 bases clipped from V and 6 bases from J, the junction kept 2 bases outside the gene matches. CDR3 length equals 14 residues. The CDR3 bases are TGTGCCATCAGTGATGACAGGGGGCCCAATGAGCAGTTCTTC. Residues: CAISDDRGPNEQFF.

The chain employs TRBV28 and TRBJ1-1, with D uncertain. The CDR3 loop spans 14 amino acids. The V end was cut by 10 bases, the J end by 6 bases, with 21 bases between. The germline V gene encodes CDR1 MDHEN and CDR2 SYDVKM. CDR3 in amino acids: CATYRVKNRAEAFF. In nucleotides, the CDR3 is TGTGCCACCTACCGTGTAAAGAACAGAGCTGAAGCTTTCTTT.

This clonotype was detected many times. This chain uses TRBV27 with TRBJ2-7; 12 bases are shared with TRBD2. The CDR3 length is 15 residues. The ends lost 2 bases at V and 7 bases at J; junction bases unmatched: 6. Germline lookup yields CDR1 MNHEY and CDR2 SMNVEV (reference sequence). This CDR3 reads CASSLGASGRGEQYF. Written as DNA, the CDR3 is TGTGCCAGCAGTTTAGGGGCTAGCGGGAGGGGTGAGCAGTACTTC.

Notes on this clonotype: Since a much larger clone is just one base distant, this may be a read error. The chain combines TRBV20-1 with TRBJ2-3, with 8 positions matching TRBD1. From germline, CDR1 is DFQATT and CDR2 SNEGSKA (reference sequence). This CDR3 is built from 16 residues. The CDR3, as DNA: TGCAGTGCTAGAGATCAGGGGGCGTTTAGAACAGGTACGCAGTATTTT. Translation gives CSARDQGAFRTGTQYF.

The chain recombines TRBV20-1 with TRBJ2-7; D call uncertain. CDR3 length: 12 residues. V lost 1 base and J 2 bases, leaving 6 bases between the germline ends. The germline gives CDR1 DFQATT, CDR2 SNEGSKA (reference sequence). The CDR3: CSARVAAYEQYF. In DNA, the CDR3 is TGCAGTGCTAGAGTTGCGGCCTACGAGCAGTACTTC.

Comments on this clonotype: The conserved final phenylalanine or tryptophan is absent from the CDR3, which likely points to a read error. This chain joins TRBV7-8 and TRBJ2-5, with D hard to call. Germline CDR1 is SGHVS and CDR2 is FQNEAQ. The V gene lost 1 base and the J gene lost 3 bases, with 9 bases spanning the gap. The CDR3 covers 14 residues. This CDR3 is CASSLGWDEETQYL. Here the CDR3 DNA reads TGTGCCAGCAGCTTAGGGTGGGATGAAGAGACCCAGTACCTC.

In this sample, this clonotype turned up many times. The gene calls are TRBV27 and TRBJ1-1; D call uncertain. The CDR3 is 14 residues long. The germline CDR1 and CDR2 sequences are MNHEY and SMNVEV (reference sequence). Trimming stripped 2 bases from V and 4 bases from J, with 11 bases between. This CDR3 reads CASSLLLPATEAFF. For the CDR3, the DNA is TGTGCCAGCAGTTTACTCCTACCGGCCACTGAAGCTTTCTTT.

This rearrangement joins TRBV19 to TRBJ1-4, with D uncertain. The germline V gene has CDR1 LNHDA and CDR2 SQIVND (reference sequence). This CDR3 region has 17 residues. V was shortened by 4 bases and J by 0 bases, with 15 bases between the two germline ends. The CDR3 region is CASSTSPYGATNEKLFF. CDR3 DNA sequence: TGTGCCAGTAGTACCTCCCCCTACGGTGCAACTAATGAAAAACTGTTTTTT.

This clonotype has a handful of counts. This chain joins TRBV7-9 and TRBJ2-7; 7 bases align to TRBD1. V lost 10 bases and J lost 0; bases outside the gene matches: 9. In germline, CDR1 is SEHNR, CDR2 FQNEAQ (reference sequence). The CDR3 runs 14 residues. The CDR3 loop is CATTGDSDSYEQYF. The CDR3, as DNA: TGTGCCACCACTGGGGACAGCGACTCCTACGAGCAGTACTTC.

This clonotype was counted at least ten times. V usage is TRBV27 and J usage is TRBJ2-1; D is uncertain. Germline V gives CDR1 MNHEY, CDR2 SMNVEV (reference sequence). The CDR3 extends over 16 amino acids. Trimming stripped 6 bases from V and 5 bases from J, with 20 bases between. DNA of the CDR3: TGTGCCAGCAGCCCTCTAGGAGCAGCGAAAAACAATGAGCAGTTCTTC. This codes for CASSPLGAAKNNEQFF.

This clonotype was observed many times. One end of the junction varies from germline; a read error may be responsible. The chain uses TRBV18 and TRBJ1-4; 10 bases are shared with TRBD1. The CDR3 totals 16 residues. The germline V gene encodes CDR1 KGHSH and CDR2 LQKENI. As DNA, the CDR3 is TGTGCCAGCTCATCACCGGAGGACAGGGGGAATGAAAAACTGTTTTTT. Amino acid sequence: CASSSPEDRGNEKLFF.

DNA for the CDR3: TGCGCCAGCAGCCAAGTTGTAGACAGACCCACAGATACGCAGTATTTT. It codes for CASSQVVDRPTDTQYF. The chain uses TRBV4-1 and TRBJ2-3; a possible D gene is TRBD1 (5 bases). This CDR3 spans 16 amino acids. The germline gives CDR1 MGHRA, CDR2 YSYEKL. V was clipped by 1 base and J by 2 bases, with 13 bases between them.

The sample holds many counts of this clonotype. The gene calls are TRBV25-1 and TRBJ2-5; TRBD2 aligns across 13 bases. Per germline, CDR1 MGHDK and CDR2 SYGVNS. V dropped 6 bases and J dropped 5; count of bases not matched to a gene: 6. This CDR3 spans 15 amino acids. CDR3 DNA sequence: TGTGCCAGCAGCGAAACGGGACTAGCGGGGGAGACCCAGTACTTC. It codes for CASSETGLAGETQYF. Variable domain in full (rest from reference TRBV25-1 and TRBJ2-5): EADIYQTPRYLVIGTGKKITLECSQTMGHDKMYWYQQDPGMELHLIHYSYGVNSTEKGDLSSESTVSRIRTEHFPLTLESARPSHTSQYLCASSETGLAGETQYFGPGTRLLVL.

There are a few counts of this clonotype. The J gene is TRBJ1-4, the V gene TRBV6-1; D ambiguous. This CDR3 has 14 amino acids. The V end lost 6 bases, the J end lost 3 bases, and 11 bases lay between the germline ends. Germline V gene sequence: CDR1 MNHNS, CDR2 SASEGT. The CDR3 here is CASRSTHANEKLFF. CDR3 DNA sequence: TGTGCCAGCAGATCGACGCATGCTAATGAAAAACTGTTTTTT.

This clonotype has at least ten counts. This chain connects TRBV7-2 to TRBJ1-2; 7 nucleotides align to TRBD1. The junction had 8 bases not matched to a gene; V was cut back by 6 bases and J by 4 bases. Germline V gene data show CDR1 as SGHTA and CDR2 as FQGNSA. There are 14 residues in the CDR3. This CDR3 reads CASRGVTGVYGYTF. The CDR3 DNA follows: TGTGCCAGCAGGGGGGTCACAGGGGTCTATGGCTACACCTTC.

This clonotype occurred a few times. This chain uses TRBV5-1 with TRBJ1-3; D remains unclear. Germline lookup yields CDR1 SGHRS and CDR2 YFSETQ. Trimming took off 1 base at V and 0 bases at J, with 8 bases between the two ends. CDR3 length: 15 amino acids. CDR3 loop: CASSLTWGSGNTIYF. The CDR3 DNA is TGCGCCAGCAGCTTGACCTGGGGCTCTGGAAACACCATATATTTT.

The chain couples TRBV6-1 to TRBJ2-5, with D possibly being TRBD2 (5 bases). The CDR3 length is 15 residues. V lost 4 bases and J 9 bases, leaving 21 bases between the germline ends. The V gene's germline CDR1 is MNHNS and CDR2 SASEGT. The CDR3 nucleotides are TGTGCCAGCAGTGGAGGGCGAGTGGGTGCTGGGTCCCAGTACTTC. Translating gives CASSGGRVGAGSQYF.

This clonotype was picked up many times. The chain uses TRBV27 and TRBJ2-5; 8 nucleotides align to TRBD2. V was clipped by 7 bases and J by 4 bases; unmatched bases: 8. This CDR3 spans 14 amino acids. Germline V gives CDR1 MNHEY, CDR2 SMNVEV (reference sequence). CDR3 in amino acids: CASTSGGPRETQYF. Written as DNA, the CDR3 is TGTGCCAGCACGAGCGGGGGACCGAGAGAGACCCAGTACTTC.

This clonotype was observed at least ten times. This rearrangement joins TRBV20-1 to TRBJ1-2; D unresolved. CDR1 is DFQATT and CDR2 is SNEGSKA in the germline V gene (reference sequence). The V gene lost 0 bases and the J gene lost 7 bases, with 15 bases spanning the gap. The CDR3 has 14 residues. CDR3 in DNA: TGCAGTGCTAGAGATCGGAACGGGCCCCCTGGCTACACCTTC. Amino acids: CSARDRNGPPGYTF.

The V gene is TRBV6-1, the J gene TRBJ2-6, with D unresolved. Germline CDR1 and CDR2: MNHNS and SASEGT. Trimming took off 5 bases at V and 8 bases at J, with 7 bases between the two ends. The CDR3 runs 12 residues. As DNA, the CDR3 is TGTGCCAGCAGTCCCCGGTCCAACGTCCTGACTTTC. It yields the protein CASSPRSNVLTF.